This entry concerns a single T cell receptor (beta chain). Which antigen it targets is not known. This specimen belongs to a study of T cells expressing NK-cell markers (dated by TCRdb to about 2020). Turning to the overall study: TCR beta-chain repertoires were profiled in sorted CD3+CD56+NKG2C+, CD3+CD56+NKG2C- and CD3+CD56-NKG2C+ T-cell subsets from about 8 donors. The libraries were sequenced on Illumina HiSeq 2000/2500, MiSeq or NextSeq, producing 2 x 150 bp reads. Randomly selected healthy volunteers, three men and five women, were used as the eight sequenced donors. Seven of the eight sequenced donors were HCMV-seropositive and one was HCMV-seronegative. The full study reports these points: Those dominant clonotypes were again the most abundant among CD3+CD56-NKG2C+ cells in four donors, at roughly 25-65%. In roughly six donors, the dominant CD3+CD56+NKG2C+ clonotypes ranked among the top 10 CD8+ clonotypes, making up roughly 1.0-7.0% of CD8+ T cells. It remained unclear whether the expanded NKG2C-expressing T cell clones were specific for HCMV antigens.

Based on the germline V gene (reference sequence), the CDR1 and CDR2 sequences are MNHEY and SMNVEV. The CDR3 runs 16 residues from the cysteine to the phenylalanine. Only the protein is available. Sequencing was performed on an Illumina HiSeq 2000. The TCR beta cDNA libraries were made using 5'RACE template switching, a step that added both a universal primer site and unique molecular identifiers. cDNA synthesis was primed from the TCR beta constant segment, followed by two successive PCR amplification steps. The published analysis was carried out like this. MIGEC was used to demultiplex reads and group reads by UMI, and MiTCR was used to assemble and quantify clonotypes. To remove erroneous sequences, TCR cDNA sequences were retained only when supported by two or more reads. The tcR package was used for downstream repertoire analysis, with clonotypes matched between fractions based on CDR3 nucleotide sequence plus V segment. VDJmatch was used to annotate antigen specificity against VDJdb, with one amino acid substitution in CDR3 permitted. TCRdb reprocessed the reads into one record per CDR3 protein sequence, lacking DNA. The V and J calls come from TCRdb's annotation, not from the publication. The data table for this sample lists roughly 160,000 distinct CDR3 sequences. The ten biggest clones cover 20% to 25% of the sample.

A commercial ELISA kit detecting HCMV-specific IgG in serum was used to determine HCMV serostatus. Ficoll density gradient centrifugation was used to isolate peripheral blood mononuclear cells from blood. Sequencing was carried out using blood T cells: a sorted CD56 or NKG2C T cell subset, CD4+ or CD8+ T cells, or bulk PBMC T cells (not recorded which). This chain joins TRBV27 to TRBJ2-3; TCRdb proposes TRBD1, but this gene call is untestable without DNA. The clonotype was recovered from a man aged 18-75 years in good health. This receptor has the CDR3 CASSLSTGGGSDTQYF.